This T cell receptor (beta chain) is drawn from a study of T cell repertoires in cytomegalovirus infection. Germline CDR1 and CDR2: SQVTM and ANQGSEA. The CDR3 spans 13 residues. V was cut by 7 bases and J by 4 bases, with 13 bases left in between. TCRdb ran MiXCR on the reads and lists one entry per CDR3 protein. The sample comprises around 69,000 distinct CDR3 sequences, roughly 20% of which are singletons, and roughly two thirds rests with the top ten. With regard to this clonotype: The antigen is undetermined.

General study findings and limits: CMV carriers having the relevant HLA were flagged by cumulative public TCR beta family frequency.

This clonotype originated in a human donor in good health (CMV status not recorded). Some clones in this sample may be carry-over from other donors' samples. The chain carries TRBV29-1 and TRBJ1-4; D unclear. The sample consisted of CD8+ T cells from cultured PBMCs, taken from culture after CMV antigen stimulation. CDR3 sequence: CSAKTPINEKLFF. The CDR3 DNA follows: TGCAGCGCCAAGACACCCATTAATGAAAAACTGTTTTTT.